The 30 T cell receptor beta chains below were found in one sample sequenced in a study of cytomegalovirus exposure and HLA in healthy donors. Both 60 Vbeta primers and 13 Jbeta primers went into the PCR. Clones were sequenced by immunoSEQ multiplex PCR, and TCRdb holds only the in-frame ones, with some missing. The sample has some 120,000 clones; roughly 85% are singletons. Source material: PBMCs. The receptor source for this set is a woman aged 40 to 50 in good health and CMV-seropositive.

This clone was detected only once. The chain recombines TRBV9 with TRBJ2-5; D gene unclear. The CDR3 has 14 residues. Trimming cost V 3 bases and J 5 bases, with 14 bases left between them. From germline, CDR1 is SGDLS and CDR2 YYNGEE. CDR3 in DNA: TGTGCCAGCAGCGCACAACCCCTTATGGAGACCCAGTACTTC. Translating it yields CASSAQPLMETQYF.

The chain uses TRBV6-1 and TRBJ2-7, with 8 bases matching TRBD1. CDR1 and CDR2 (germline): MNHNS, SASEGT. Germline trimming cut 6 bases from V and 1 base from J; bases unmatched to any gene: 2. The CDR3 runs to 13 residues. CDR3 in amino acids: CASRWTGSYEQYF. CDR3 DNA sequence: TGTGCCAGCAGATGGACAGGGTCCTACGAGCAGTACTTC.

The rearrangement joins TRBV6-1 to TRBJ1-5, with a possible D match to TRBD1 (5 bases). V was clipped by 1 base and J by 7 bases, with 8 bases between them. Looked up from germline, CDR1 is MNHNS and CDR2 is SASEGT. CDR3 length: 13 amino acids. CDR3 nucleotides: TGTGCCAGCAGTGAAGGGAGGGGACAGCCCCAGCATTTT. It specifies CASSEGRGQPQHF.

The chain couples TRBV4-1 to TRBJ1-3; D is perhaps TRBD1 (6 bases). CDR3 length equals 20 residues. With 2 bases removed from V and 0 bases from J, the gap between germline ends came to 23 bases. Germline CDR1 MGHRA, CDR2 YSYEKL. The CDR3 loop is CASSQLGLTGRSYSGNTIYF. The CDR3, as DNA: TGCGCCAGCAGCCAACTTGGTTTAACAGGGCGTTCTTACTCTGGAAACACCATATATTTT.

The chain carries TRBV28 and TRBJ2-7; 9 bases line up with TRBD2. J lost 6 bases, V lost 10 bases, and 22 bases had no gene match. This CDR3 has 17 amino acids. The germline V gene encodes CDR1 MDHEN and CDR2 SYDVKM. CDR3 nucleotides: TGTGCCACAAGCTCGAATCGCCGGGCGGGAGGGCCACGCGAGCAGTACTTC. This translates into CATSSNRRAGGPREQYF.

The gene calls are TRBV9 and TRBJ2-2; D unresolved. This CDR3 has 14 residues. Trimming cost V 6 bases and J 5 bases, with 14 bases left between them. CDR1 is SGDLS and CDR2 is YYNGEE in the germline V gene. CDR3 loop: CASTAAVGTGELFF. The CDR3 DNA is TGTGCCAGCACGGCGGCAGTTGGAACCGGGGAGCTGTTTTTT.

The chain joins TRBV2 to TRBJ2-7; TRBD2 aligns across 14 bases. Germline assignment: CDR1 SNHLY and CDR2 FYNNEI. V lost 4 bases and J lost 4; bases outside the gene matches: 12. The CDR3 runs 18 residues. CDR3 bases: TGTGCCAGCAGTGGAAGGGGACTAGCGGGAGAGTTTAAGTACGAGCAGTACTTC. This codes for CASSGRGLAGEFKYEQYF. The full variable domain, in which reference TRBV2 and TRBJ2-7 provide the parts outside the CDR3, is EPEVTQTPSHQVTQMGQEVILRCVPISNHLYFYWYRQILGQKVEFLVSFYNNEISEKSEIFDDQFSVERPDGSNFTLKIRSTKLEDSAMYFCASSGRGLAGEFKYEQYFGPGTRLTVT.

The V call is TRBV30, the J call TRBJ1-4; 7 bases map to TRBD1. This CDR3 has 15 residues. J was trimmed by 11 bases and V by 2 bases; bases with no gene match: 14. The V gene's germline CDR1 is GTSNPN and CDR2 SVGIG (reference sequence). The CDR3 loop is CAWSFLGTDLEKLFF. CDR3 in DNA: TGTGCCTGGAGTTTTCTAGGGACAGACTTAGAGAAACTGTTTTTT.

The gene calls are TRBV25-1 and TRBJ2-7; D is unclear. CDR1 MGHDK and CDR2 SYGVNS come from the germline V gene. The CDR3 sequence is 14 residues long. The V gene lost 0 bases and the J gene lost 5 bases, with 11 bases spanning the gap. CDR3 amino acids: CASSEYKIRDEQYF. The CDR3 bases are TGTGCCAGCAGTGAATATAAGATTCGCGACGAGCAGTACTTC.

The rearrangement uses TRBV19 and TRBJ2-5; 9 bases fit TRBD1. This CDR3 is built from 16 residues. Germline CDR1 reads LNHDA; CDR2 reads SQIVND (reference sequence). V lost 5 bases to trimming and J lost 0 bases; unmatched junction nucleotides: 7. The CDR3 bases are TGTGCCAGTAGTTCCACCGGGACAGGGTACCAAGAGACCCAGTACTTC. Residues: CASSSTGTGYQETQYF.

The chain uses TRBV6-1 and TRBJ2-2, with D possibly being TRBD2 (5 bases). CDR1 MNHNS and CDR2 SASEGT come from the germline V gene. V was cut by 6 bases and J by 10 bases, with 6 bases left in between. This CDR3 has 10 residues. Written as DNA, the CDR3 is TGTGCCAGCAGACTAGTGGAGCTGTTTTTT. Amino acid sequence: CASRLVELFF.

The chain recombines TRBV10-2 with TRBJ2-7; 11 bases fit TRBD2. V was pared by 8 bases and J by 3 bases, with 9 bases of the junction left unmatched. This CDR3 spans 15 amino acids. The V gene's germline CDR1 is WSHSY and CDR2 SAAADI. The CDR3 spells CASWDLAGGVYEQYF. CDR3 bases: TGCGCCAGCTGGGACCTAGCGGGAGGTGTCTACGAGCAGTACTTC.

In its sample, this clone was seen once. CDR3 sequence reads: CASNNRGSYEQYF. The CDR3 DNA follows: TGTGCCAGTAATAATCGCGGATCCTACGAGCAGTACTTC. V is TRBV19 and J is TRBJ2-7; the D is unclear. The V end lost 7 bases, the J end lost 1 base, and 11 bases lay between the germline ends. This CDR3 is 13 amino acids long. Germline lookup yields CDR1 LNHDA and CDR2 SQIVND (reference sequence).

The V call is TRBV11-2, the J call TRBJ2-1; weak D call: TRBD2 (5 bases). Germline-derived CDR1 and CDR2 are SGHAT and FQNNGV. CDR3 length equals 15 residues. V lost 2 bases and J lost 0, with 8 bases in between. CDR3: CASSLISGSYNEQFF. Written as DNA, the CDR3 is TGTGCCAGCAGCTTAATAAGCGGCTCCTACAATGAGCAGTTCTTC.

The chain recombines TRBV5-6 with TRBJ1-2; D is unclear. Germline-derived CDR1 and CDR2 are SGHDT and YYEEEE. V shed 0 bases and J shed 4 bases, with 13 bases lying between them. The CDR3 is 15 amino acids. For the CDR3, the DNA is TGTGCCAGCAGCTTGGCCGTCAGTTTCGTCTATGGCTACACCTTC. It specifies CASSLAVSFVYGYTF.

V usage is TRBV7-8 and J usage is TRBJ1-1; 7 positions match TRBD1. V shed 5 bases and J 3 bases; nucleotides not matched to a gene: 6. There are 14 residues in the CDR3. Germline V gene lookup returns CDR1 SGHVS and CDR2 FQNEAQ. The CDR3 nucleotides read TGTGCCAGCAGCCGCGAGACAGGGTACACTGAAGCTTTCTTT. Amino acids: CASSRETGYTEAFF. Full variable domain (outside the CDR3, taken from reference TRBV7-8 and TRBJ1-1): GAGVSQSPRYKVAKRGQDVALRCDPISGHVSLFWYQQALGQGPEFLTYFQNEAQLDKSGLPSDRFFAERPEGSVSTLKIQRTQQEDSAVYLCASSRETGYTEAFFGQGTRLTVV.

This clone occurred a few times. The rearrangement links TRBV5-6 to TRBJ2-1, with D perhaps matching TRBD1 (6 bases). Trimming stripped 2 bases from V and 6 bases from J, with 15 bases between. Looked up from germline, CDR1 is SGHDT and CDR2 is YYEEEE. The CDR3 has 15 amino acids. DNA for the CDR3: TGTGCCAGCAGCTTCCTATTCAGGGGTTCCAATGAGCAGTTCTTC. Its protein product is CASSFLFRGSNEQFF.

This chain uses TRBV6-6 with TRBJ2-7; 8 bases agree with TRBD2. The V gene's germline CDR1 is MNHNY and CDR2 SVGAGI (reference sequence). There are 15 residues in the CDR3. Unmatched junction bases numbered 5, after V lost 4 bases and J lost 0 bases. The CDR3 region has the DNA TGTGCCAGCAGTTCGGGGGGGGGCCCCTCCTACGAGCAGTACTTC. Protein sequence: CASSSGGGPSYEQYF.

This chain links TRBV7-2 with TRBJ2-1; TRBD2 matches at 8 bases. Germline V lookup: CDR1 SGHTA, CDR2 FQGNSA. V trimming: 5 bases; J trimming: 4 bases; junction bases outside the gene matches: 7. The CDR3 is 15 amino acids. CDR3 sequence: CASSPQTSAYNEQFF. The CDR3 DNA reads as TGTGCCAGCAGCCCCCAGACTAGCGCATACAATGAGCAGTTCTTC. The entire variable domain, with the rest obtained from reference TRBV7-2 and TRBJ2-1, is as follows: GAGVSQSPSNKVTEKGKDVELRCDPISGHTALYWYRQSLGQGLEFLIYFQGNSAPDKSGLPSDRFSAERTGGSVSTLTIQRTQQEDSAVYLCASSPQTSAYNEQFFGPGTRLTVL.

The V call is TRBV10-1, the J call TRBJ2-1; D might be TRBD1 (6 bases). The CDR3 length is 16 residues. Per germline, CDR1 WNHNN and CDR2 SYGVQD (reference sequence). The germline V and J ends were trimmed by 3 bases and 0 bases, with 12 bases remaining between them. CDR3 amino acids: CASSDDRLSSYNEQFF. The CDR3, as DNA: TGCGCCAGCAGTGATGACAGGTTGAGCTCCTACAATGAGCAGTTCTTC.

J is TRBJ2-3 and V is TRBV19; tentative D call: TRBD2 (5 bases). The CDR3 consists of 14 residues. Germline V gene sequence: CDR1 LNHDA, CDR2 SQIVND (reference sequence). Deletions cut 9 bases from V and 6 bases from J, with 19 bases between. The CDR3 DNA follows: TGTGCCAGGCCCCCGGGAACACCGGGGGATACGCAGTATTTT. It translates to CARPPGTPGDTQYF.

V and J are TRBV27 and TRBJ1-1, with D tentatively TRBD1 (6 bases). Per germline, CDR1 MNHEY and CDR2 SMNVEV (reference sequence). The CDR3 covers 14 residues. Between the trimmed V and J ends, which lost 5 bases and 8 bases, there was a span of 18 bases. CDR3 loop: CASSEGGARVEAFF. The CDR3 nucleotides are TGTGCCAGCAGTGAAGGGGGTGCAAGGGTGGAAGCTTTCTTT.

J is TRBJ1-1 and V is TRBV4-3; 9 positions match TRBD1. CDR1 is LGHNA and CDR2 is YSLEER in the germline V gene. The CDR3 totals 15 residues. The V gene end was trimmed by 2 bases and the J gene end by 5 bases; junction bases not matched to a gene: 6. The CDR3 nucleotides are TGCGCCAGCAGCCAACAACAGGGGGCTGGGACTGAAGCTTTCTTT. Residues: CASSQQQGAGTEAFF.

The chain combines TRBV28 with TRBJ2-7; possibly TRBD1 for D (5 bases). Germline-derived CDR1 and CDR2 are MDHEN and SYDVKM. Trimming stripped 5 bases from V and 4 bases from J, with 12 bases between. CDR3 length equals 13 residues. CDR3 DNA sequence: TGTGCCAGCAGTACCCGACAGCCTTACGAGCAGTACTTC. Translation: CASSTRQPYEQYF.

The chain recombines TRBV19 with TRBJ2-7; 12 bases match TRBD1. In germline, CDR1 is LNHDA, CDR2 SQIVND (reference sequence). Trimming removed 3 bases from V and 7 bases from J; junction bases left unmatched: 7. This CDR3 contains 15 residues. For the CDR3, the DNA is TGTGCCAGTAGTATGGGACAGGGGGCTAGGGGAGAGCAGTACTTC. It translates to CASSMGQGARGEQYF.

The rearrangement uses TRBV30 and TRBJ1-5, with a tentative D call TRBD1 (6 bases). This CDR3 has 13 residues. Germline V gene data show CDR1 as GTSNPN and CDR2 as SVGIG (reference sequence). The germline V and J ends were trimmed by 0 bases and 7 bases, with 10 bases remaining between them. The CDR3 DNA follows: TGTGCCTGGAGTGTTGGGGGCGAACAGCCCCAGCATTTT. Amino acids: CAWSVGGEQPQHF.

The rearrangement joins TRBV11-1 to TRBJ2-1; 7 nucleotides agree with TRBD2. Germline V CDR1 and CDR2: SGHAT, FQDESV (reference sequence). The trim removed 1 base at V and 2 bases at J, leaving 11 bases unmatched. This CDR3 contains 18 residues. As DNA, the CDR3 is TGTGCCAGCAGCTTAGACCCCACTCTAGCGGAGGCCTACAATGAGCAGTTCTTC. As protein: CASSLDPTLAEAYNEQFF.

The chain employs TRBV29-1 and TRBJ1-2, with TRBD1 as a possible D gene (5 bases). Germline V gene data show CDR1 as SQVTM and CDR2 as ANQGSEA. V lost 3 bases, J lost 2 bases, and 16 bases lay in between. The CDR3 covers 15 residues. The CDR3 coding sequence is TGCAGCGTTGAGGGGCTTATAGGGGTGAACTATGGCTACACCTTC. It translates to CSVEGLIGVNYGYTF.

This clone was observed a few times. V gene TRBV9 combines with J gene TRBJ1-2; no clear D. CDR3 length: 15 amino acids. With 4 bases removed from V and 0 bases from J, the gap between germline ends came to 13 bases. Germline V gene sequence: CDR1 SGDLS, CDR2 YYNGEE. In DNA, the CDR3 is TGTGCCAGCAGCCCACTACGGGGTACTAACTATGGCTACACCTTC. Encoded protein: CASSPLRGTNYGYTF.

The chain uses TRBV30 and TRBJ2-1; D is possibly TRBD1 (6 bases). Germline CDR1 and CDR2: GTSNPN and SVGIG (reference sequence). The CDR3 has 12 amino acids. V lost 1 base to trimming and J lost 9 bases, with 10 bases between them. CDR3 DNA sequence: TGTGCCTGGAGTGAGATAGGGGGTGAGCAGTTCTTC. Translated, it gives CAWSEIGGEQFF.